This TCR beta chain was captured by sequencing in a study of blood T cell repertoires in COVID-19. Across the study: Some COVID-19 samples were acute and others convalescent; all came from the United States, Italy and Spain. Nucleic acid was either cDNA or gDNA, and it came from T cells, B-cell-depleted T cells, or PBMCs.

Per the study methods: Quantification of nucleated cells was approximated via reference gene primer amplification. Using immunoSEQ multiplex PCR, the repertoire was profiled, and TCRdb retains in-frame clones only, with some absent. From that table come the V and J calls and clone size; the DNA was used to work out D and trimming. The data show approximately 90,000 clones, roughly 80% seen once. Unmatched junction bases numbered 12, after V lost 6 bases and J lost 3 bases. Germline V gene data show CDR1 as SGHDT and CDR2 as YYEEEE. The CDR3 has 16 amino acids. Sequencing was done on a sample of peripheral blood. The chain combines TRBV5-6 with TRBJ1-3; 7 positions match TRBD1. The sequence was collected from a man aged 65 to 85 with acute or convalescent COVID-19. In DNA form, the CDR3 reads TGTGCCAGCATCGAATCAGGGGGTCTAGGTGGAAACACCATATATTTT. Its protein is CASIESGGLGGNTIYF.